The 15 T cell receptor beta chains below were found in one sample sequenced in a study of radiotherapy plus CTLA-4 blockade in lung cancer. Libraries were prepared by immunoSEQ multiplex PCR; TCRdb keeps only in-frame clonotypes and omits some of them. Of 75,000 or so clones in the sample, approximately 78% are singletons; the top ten hold around 7%. The sample in question was peripheral blood, obtained from a patient treated with radiotherapy plus ipilimumab. These receptors were collected from a human donor with non-small cell lung cancer who had a complete response to radiotherapy plus ipilimumab.

V gene TRBV7-8 combines with J gene TRBJ2-7, with D possibly being TRBD1 (6 bases). The CDR3 spans 15 residues. The V gene's germline CDR1 is SGHVS and CDR2 FQNEAQ. The DNA of the CDR3 is TGTGCCAGCGGCTTAGACGGGACACCTTTCTACGAGCAGTACGTC. Protein product: CASGLDGTPFYEQYV.

The chain employs TRBV5-1 and TRBJ2-1; D uncertain. This CDR3 spans 15 amino acids. CDR1 is SGHRS, CDR2 YFSETQ, per germline. Trimming left V 0 bases short and J 4 bases short, with 11 bases between. CDR3 DNA sequence: TGCGCCAGCAGCTTGGGGTCAGTTTCATACAATGAGCAGTTCTTC. Protein product: CASSLGSVSYNEQFF.

The rearrangement links TRBV7-9 to TRBJ1-5, with D uncertain. CDR1 and CDR2 from the germline V gene are SEHNR and FQNEAQ (reference sequence). With 1 base removed from V and 0 bases from J, the gap between germline ends came to 7 bases. CDR3 length: 15 residues. Written as DNA, the CDR3 is TGTGCCAGCAGCTTAGGGCGGGGTAGCAATCAGCCCCAGCATTTT. Translated: CASSLGRGSNQPQHF.

As for this clone: Other DNA sequences in the sample encode the same CDR3. The chain has TRBV7-9 and TRBJ2-3; 8 nucleotides align to TRBD2. The CDR3 has 17 amino acids. Germline loops: CDR1 SEHNR, CDR2 FQNEAQ (reference sequence). J gave up 1 base and V 5 bases, and 11 bases lay outside the gene matches. CDR3 in amino acids: CASSKSEGRGGTDTQYF. The CDR3, as DNA: TGTGCCAGCAGCAAATCGGAGGGGCGGGGGGGCACAGATACGCAGTATTTT. The entire variable domain, with the rest obtained from reference TRBV7-9 and TRBJ2-3, is as follows: DTGVSQNPRHKITKRGQNVTFRCDPISEHNRLYWYRQTLGQGPEFLTYFQNEAQLEKSRLLSDRFSAERPKGSFSTLEIQRTEQGDSAMYLCASSKSEGRGGTDTQYFGPGTRLTVL.

The chain links TRBV30 to TRBJ1-6, with D perhaps matching TRBD1 (6 bases). CDR3 length equals 14 residues. The V and J ends lost 4 bases and 10 bases respectively, with 17 bases between them. CDR1 is GTSNPN, CDR2 SVGIG, per germline (reference sequence). CDR3 coding DNA: TGTGCCTGGAAAACACAGGGCGTTGGGTCACCCCTCCACTTT. It translates to CAWKTQGVGSPLHF.

V gene TRBV12-5 combines with J gene TRBJ2-3; maybe TRBD1 (6 bases). Germline values: CDR1 LGHNT, CDR2 FRNRAP. The CDR3 contains 13 residues. Trimming stripped 5 bases from V and 5 bases from J, with 11 bases between. The CDR3 bases are TGTGCTAGTGGTCTGAGGGGGATAGATACGCAGTATTTT. As protein: CASGLRGIDTQYF.

In this sample, this clone turned up a few times. The chain joins TRBV4-1 to TRBJ1-5, with D perhaps matching TRBD1 (5 bases). Trimming shortened V by 0 bases and J by 7 bases, and 10 bases separated the two germline ends. The CDR3 is 14 residues long. The germline V gene encodes CDR1 MGHRA and CDR2 YSYEKL. CDR3 nucleotide sequence: TGCGCCAGCAGCCAAGATGACAGTCGGCAGCCCCAGCATTTT. This codes for CASSQDDSRQPQHF.

This clone has just a few counts. The chain employs TRBV7-2 and TRBJ1-3; 7 nucleotides align to TRBD1. Germline-derived CDR1 and CDR2 are SGHTA and FQGNSA. This CDR3 has 16 residues. Trimming cost V 2 bases and J 4 bases; bases outside gene matches: 8. CDR3 loop: CASSLIGGATGNTIYF. The CDR3 DNA reads TGTGCCAGCAGCTTAATAGGGGGCGCCACCGGAAACACCATATATTTT.

V gene TRBV4-3 combines with J gene TRBJ1-2, with 7 nucleotides matching TRBD1. CDR1 and CDR2 (germline): LGHNA, YSLEER. With 4 bases clipped from V and 5 bases from J, the junction kept 13 bases outside the gene matches. The CDR3 is 16 residues long. The CDR3: CASSPRDSKPGYGYTF. CDR3 DNA: TGCGCCAGCAGCCCACGGGACAGCAAACCCGGTTATGGCTACACCTTC.

V is TRBV19 and J is TRBJ2-5, with a tentative D call TRBD2 (6 bases). Trimming pared 3 bases from V and 5 bases from J, leaving 19 bases between. The CDR3 consists of 16 residues. Germline lookup yields CDR1 LNHDA and CDR2 SQIVND (reference sequence). CDR3 sequence: CASSIFLASVQETQYF. CDR3 sequence (DNA): TGTGCCAGTAGTATCTTCTTGGCTAGCGTACAGGAGACCCAGTACTTC.

V gene TRBV5-1 combines with J gene TRBJ1-6; no clear D. CDR1 SGHRS and CDR2 YFSETQ come from the germline V gene. The CDR3 sequence is 15 residues long. V lost 4 bases to trimming and J lost 4 bases, with 12 bases between them. The CDR3 DNA follows: TGCGCCAGCAGCCCCGTGCCGTCTTATAATTCACCCCTCCACTTT. This sequence encodes CASSPVPSYNSPLHF.

The genes are TRBV4-1 and TRBJ2-5; no clear D. V was pared by 2 bases and J by 5 bases, with 9 bases between. Germline V gene lookup returns CDR1 MGHRA and CDR2 YSYEKL. There are 13 residues in the CDR3. The CDR3 region is CASSQTVGETQYF. Here the CDR3 DNA reads TGCGCCAGCAGCCAAACTGTCGGGGAGACCCAGTACTTC.

The rearrangement links TRBV6-5 to TRBJ1-2; tentative D call: TRBD1 (6 bases). The germline V gene encodes CDR1 MNHEY and CDR2 SVGAGI. V lost 3 bases to trimming and J lost 8 bases, with 10 bases between them. This CDR3 comprises 12 residues. The CDR3 region has the DNA TGTGCCAGCAGTTATTCAGGGGACGGCTACACCTTC. Its translation is CASSYSGDGYTF.

The chain uses TRBV11-3 and TRBJ2-5; D unclear. V was trimmed by 3 bases and J by 1 base, leaving 9 bases between them. CDR3 size: 14 residues. CDR1 is SGHNT, CDR2 YENEEA, per germline. CDR3 bases: TGTGCCAGCAGCTTGGGTGGGGTCCAAGAGACCCAGTACTTC. Its translation: CASSLGGVQETQYF.

The rearrangement joins TRBV6-1 to TRBJ1-2; D remains ambiguous. The length of the CDR3 is 15 residues. The V gene's germline CDR1 is MNHNS and CDR2 SASEGT. V dropped 8 bases and J dropped 3 bases, with 19 bases sitting between them. In DNA, the CDR3 is TGTGCCAGCTCACTGGGAGGGTGGAATGACTATGGCTACACCTTC. It codes for CASSLGGWNDYGYTF.